The clone carrying this T cell receptor beta chain appeared once. Its specificity is unknown. The CDR3 length is 14 residues. V lost 0 bases, J lost 6 bases, and 12 bases lay in between. Looked up from germline, CDR1 is SGHRS and CDR2 is YFSETQ. This sample was included in a study of cytomegalovirus exposure and HLA in healthy donors. This PCR relied on a set of 60 Vbeta primers and 13 Jbeta primers. How the authors handled the data: In a later analysis, about 12 million of 83 million or so unique beta chains occurred in at least two donors. The protocol was immunoSEQ multiplex PCR, while the TCRdb copy is restricted to in-frame clones and leaves out a portion. That table supplies the V and J calls and clone size; D and trimming were determined from the DNA. The sample consists of about 200,000 clones, 75% to 90% of them appearing once. Study-level findings and limits: Associated with HLA alleles at 0.05 false discovery rate in a later analysis were over 15,000 TCR beta sequences. Investigators reported 150 to 200 TCR beta chains as tied to cytomegalovirus. In a later analysis, TCR association rates varied by HLA locus: DRB1 most, HLA-C fewest.

The chain couples TRBV5-1 to TRBJ1-1; unclear D gene. This clonotype originated in a woman aged 35 to 49 in good health and CMV-seronegative. The sequenced material came from PBMCs. CDR3 nucleotides: TGCGCCAGCAGCTTGGCGATACCGAGGGCTGAAGCTTTCTTT. It specifies CASSLAIPRAEAFF.